This TCR beta chain was identified during a study of T cell clones after liver transplantation. The CDR3 sequence is 15 residues long. Germline CDR1 MNHNS, CDR2 SASEGT. J lost 6 bases, V lost 4 bases, and 8 bases had no gene match. Generated by immunoSEQ multiplex PCR, the TCRdb table keeps only in-frame clones and is missing some. The data contain about 72,000 clones, around nine tenths of them singletons. V and J are TRBV6-1 and TRBJ2-1; 8 bases agree with TRBD1. The sample in question was CD4+ T cells from blood, obtained before liver transplant. The TCR comes from a human donor who received a liver transplant. The CDR3 coding sequence is TGTGCCAGCAGTGGACAGGGGACGGTGGGCAATGAGCAGTTCTTC. Its translation is CASSGQGTVGNEQFF.